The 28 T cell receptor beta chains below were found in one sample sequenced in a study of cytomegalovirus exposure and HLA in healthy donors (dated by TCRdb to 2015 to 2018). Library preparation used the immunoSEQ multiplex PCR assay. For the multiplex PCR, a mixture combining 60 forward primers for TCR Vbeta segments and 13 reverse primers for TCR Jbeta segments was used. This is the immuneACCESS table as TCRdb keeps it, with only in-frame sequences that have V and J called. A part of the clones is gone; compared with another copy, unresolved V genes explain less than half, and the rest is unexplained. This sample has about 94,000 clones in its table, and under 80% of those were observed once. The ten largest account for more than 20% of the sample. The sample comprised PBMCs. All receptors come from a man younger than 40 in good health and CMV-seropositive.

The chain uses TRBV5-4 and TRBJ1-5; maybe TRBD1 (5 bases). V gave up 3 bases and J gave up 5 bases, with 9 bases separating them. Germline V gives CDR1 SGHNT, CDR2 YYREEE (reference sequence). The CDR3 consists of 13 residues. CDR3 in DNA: TGTGCCAGCAGCTCCGGGACTTATCAGCCCCAGCATTTT. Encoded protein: CASSSGTYQPQHF.

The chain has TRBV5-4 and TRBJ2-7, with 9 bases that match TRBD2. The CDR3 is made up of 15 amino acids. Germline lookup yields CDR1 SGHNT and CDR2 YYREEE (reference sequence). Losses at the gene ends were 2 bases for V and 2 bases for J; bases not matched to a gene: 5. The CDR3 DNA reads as TGTGCCAGCAGCTTAAGGGCGGGAGGGCCCTACGAGCAGTACTTC. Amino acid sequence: CASSLRAGGPYEQYF.

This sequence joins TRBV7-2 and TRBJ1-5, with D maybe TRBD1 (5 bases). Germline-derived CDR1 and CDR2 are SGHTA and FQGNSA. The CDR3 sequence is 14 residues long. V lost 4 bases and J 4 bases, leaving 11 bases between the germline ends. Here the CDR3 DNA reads TGTGCCAGCAGCTCAGGGATGGGAAATCAGCCCCAGCATTTT. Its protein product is CASSSGMGNQPQHF.

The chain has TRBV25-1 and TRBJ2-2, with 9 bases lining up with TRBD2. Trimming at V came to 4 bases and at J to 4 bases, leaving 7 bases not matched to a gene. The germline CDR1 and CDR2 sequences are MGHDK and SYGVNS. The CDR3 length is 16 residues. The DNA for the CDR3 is TGTGCCAGCAGTGGGTGGACTAGCGTCGGCACCGGGGAGCTGTTTTTT. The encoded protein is CASSGWTSVGTGELFF. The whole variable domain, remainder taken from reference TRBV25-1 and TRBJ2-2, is EADIYQTPRYLVIGTGKKITLECSQTMGHDKMYWYQQDPGMELHLIHYSYGVNSTEKGDLSSESTVSRIRTEHFPLTLESARPSHTSQYLCASSGWTSVGTGELFFGEGSRLTVL.

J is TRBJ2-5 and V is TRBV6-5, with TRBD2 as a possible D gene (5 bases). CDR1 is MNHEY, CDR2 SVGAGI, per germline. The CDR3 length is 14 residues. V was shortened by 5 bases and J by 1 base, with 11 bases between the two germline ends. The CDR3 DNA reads TGTGCCAGCAGTCGAGGGAGCCCCCAAGAGACCCAGTACTTC. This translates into CASSRGSPQETQYF.

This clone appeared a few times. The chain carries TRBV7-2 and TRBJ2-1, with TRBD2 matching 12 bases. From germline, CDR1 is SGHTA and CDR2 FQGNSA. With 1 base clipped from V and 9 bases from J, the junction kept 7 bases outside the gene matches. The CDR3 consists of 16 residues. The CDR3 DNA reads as TGTGCCAGCAGCTTAGATACTAGCGGGAGGCATAGTGAGCAGTTCTTC. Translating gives CASSLDTSGRHSEQFF.

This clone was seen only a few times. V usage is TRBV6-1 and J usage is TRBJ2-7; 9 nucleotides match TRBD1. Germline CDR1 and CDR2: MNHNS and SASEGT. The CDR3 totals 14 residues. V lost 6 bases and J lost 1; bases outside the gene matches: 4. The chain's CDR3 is CASRGDRESYEQYF. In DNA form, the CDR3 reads TGTGCCAGCAGAGGGGACAGGGAATCCTACGAGCAGTACTTC.

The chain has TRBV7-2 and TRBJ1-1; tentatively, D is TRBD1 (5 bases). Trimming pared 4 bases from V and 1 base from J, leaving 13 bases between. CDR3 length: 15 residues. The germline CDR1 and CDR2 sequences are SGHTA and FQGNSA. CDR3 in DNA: TGTGCCAGCAGCTACACAGGCGTATCGAACACTGAAGCTTTCTTT. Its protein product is CASSYTGVSNTEAFF.

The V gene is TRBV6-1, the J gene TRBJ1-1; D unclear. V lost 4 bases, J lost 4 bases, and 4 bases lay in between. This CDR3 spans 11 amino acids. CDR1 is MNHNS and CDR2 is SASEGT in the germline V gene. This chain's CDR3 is CASSGLTEAFF. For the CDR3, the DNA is TGTGCCAGCAGTGGTCTCACTGAAGCTTTCTTT.

The CDR3 reads CASSLGTSTDTQYF. In DNA form, the CDR3 reads TGCGCCAGCAGCTTGGGGACTAGCACAGATACGCAGTATTTT. This rearrangement joins TRBV5-1 to TRBJ2-3, with TRBD2 as a possible D gene (5 bases). The germline CDR1 and CDR2 sequences are SGHRS and YFSETQ. V was trimmed by 0 bases and J by 0 bases, leaving 5 bases between them. There are 14 residues in the CDR3.

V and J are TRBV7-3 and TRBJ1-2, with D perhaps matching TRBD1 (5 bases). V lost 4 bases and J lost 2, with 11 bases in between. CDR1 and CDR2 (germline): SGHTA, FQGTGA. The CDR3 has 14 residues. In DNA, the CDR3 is TGTGCCAGCAGCTCCCAGGGTGACAACTATGGCTACACCTTC. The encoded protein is CASSSQGDNYGYTF.

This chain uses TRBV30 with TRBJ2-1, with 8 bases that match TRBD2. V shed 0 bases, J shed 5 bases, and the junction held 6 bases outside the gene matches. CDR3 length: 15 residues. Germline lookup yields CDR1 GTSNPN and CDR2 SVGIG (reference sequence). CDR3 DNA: TGTGCCTGGAGTGTAAGGGGACTAGTAGACAATGAGCAGTTCTTC. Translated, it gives CAWSVRGLVDNEQFF.

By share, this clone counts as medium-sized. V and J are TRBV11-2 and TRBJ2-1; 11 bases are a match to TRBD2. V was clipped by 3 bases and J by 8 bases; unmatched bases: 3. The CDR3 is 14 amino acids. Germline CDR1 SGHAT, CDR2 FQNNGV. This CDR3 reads CASSFSGRDHEQFF. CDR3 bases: TGTGCCAGCAGCTTTAGCGGGAGGGATCATGAGCAGTTCTTC.

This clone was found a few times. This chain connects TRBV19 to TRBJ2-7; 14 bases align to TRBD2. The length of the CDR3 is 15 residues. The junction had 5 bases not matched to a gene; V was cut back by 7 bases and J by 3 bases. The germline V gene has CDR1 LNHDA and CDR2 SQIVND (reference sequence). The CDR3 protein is CASTPGLAGDYEQYF. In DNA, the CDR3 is TGTGCCAGTACCCCGGGACTAGCGGGAGACTACGAGCAGTACTTC.

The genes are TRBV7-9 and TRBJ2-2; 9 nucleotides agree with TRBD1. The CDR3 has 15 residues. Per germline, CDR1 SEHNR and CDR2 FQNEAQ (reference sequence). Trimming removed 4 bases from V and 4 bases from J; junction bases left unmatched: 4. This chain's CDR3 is CASSSGTGTTGELFF. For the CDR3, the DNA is TGTGCCAGCAGCTCCGGGACAGGGACCACCGGGGAGCTGTTTTTT.

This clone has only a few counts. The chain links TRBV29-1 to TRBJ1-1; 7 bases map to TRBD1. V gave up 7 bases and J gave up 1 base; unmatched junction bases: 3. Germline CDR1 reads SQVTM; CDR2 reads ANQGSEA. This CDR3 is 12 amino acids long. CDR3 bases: TGCAGCGCCTGGGACAGGAACACTGAAGCTTTCTTT. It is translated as CSAWDRNTEAFF.

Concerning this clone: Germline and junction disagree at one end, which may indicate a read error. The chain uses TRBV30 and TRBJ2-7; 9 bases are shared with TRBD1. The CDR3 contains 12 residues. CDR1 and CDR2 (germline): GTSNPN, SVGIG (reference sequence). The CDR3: CAWSVGGQGLLF. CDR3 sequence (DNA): TGTGCCTGGAGTGTGGGAGGACAGGGGCTCCTCTTC.

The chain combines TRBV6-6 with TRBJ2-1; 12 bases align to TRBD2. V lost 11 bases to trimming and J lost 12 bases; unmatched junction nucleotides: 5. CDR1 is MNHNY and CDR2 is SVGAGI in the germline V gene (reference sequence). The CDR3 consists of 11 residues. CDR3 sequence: CAGTSGRRQFF. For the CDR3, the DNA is TGTGCCGGAACTAGCGGGAGGCGGCAGTTCTTC.

CDR3 coding DNA: TGTGCCAGCAGCGTAGGGTCCGGGAGGGAGACAGATACGCAGTATTTT. Translating gives CASSVGSGRETDTQYF. The chain couples TRBV9 to TRBJ2-3; 8 bases map to TRBD2. J gave up 3 bases and V 0 bases, and 6 bases lay outside the gene matches. Per germline, CDR1 SGDLS and CDR2 YYNGEE. The CDR3 has 16 amino acids.

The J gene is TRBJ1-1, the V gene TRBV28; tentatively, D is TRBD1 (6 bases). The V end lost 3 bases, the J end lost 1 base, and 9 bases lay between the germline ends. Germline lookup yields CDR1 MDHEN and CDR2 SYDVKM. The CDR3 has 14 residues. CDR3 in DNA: TGTGCCAGCAGTTTTGGACAGCCGAACACTGAAGCTTTCTTT. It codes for CASSFGQPNTEAFF.

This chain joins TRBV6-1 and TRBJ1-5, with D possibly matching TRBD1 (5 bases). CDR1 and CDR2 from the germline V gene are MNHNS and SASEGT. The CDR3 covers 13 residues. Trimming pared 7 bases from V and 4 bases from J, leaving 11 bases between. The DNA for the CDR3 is TGTGCCAGCACCCTGACAGCGAATCAGCCCCAGCATTTT. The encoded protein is CASTLTANQPQHF.

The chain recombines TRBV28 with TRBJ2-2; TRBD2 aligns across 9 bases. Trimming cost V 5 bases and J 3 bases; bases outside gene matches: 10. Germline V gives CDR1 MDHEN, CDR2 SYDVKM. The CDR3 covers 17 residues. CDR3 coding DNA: TGTGCCAGCAGTCAGATTATGTCTAGCGGGGACACCGGGGAGCTGTTTTTT. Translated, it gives CASSQIMSSGDTGELFF.

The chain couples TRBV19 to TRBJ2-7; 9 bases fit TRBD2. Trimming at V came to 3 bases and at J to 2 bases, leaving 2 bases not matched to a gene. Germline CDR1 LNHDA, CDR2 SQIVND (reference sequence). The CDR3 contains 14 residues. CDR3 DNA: TGTGCCAGTAGTATTACTAGCGGGCCCTACGAGCAGTACTTC. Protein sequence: CASSITSGPYEQYF.

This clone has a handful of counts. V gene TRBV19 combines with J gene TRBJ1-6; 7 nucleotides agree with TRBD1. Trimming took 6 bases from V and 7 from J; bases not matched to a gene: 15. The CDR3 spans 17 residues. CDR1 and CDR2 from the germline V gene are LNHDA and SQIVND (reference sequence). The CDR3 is CASREKSGQGENSPLHF. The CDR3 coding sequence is TGTGCCAGTAGGGAAAAAAGCGGGCAGGGGGAAAATTCACCCCTCCACTTT.

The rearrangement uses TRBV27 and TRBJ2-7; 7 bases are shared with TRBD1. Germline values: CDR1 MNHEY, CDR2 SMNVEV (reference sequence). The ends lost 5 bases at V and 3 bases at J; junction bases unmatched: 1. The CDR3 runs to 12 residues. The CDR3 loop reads CASSQGDYEQYF. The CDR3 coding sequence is TGTGCCAGCAGTCAGGGGGACTACGAGCAGTACTTC.

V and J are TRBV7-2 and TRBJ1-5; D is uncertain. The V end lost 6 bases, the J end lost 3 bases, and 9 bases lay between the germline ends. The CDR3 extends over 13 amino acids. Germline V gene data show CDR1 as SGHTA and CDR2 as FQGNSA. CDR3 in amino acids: CASRTGPNQPQHF. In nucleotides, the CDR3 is TGTGCCAGCAGAACGGGTCCCAATCAGCCCCAGCATTTT. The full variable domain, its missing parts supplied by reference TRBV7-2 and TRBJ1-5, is GAGVSQSPSNKVTEKGKDVELRCDPISGHTALYWYRQSLGQGLEFLIYFQGNSAPDKSGLPSDRFSAERTGGSVSTLTIQRTQQEDSAVYLCASRTGPNQPQHFGDGTRLSIL.

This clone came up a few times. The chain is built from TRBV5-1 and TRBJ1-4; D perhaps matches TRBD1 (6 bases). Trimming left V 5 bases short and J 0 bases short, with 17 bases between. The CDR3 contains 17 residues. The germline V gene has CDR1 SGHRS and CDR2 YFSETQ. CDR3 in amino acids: CASRRRDTFATNEKLFF. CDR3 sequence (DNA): TGCGCCAGCAGACGCCGGGACACCTTTGCAACTAATGAAAAACTGTTTTTT.

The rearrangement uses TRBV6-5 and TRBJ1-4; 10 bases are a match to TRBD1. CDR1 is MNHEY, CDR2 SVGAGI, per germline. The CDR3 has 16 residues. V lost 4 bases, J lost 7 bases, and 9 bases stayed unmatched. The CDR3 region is CASSSQAGTGVEKLFF. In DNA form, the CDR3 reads TGTGCCAGCAGTTCTCAAGCCGGGACAGGGGTTGAAAAACTGTTTTTT.